The 3 T cell receptor beta chains listed next were all sequenced from one sample in a study of blood T cell repertoires in COVID-19. Sequencing was performed with immunoSEQ multiplex PCR; in TCRdb, only in-frame clones are kept and a portion is missing. The sample shows 60,000 to 90,000 clones, about 88% of them seen only once. The sequencing input was peripheral blood. All receptors come from a man in his sixties with COVID-19, enrolled during active disease.

The chain is built from TRBV11-2 and TRBJ2-1; 10 bases are a match to TRBD2. This CDR3 contains 15 residues. Germline lookup yields CDR1 SGHAT and CDR2 FQNNGV. V lost 6 bases to trimming and J lost 6 bases; unmatched junction nucleotides: 8. CDR3 in amino acids: CASSAGTSVVNEQFF. Written as DNA, the CDR3 is TGTGCCAGCAGTGCCGGGACTAGCGTGGTCAATGAGCAGTTCTTC.

This sequence joins TRBV6-5 and TRBJ2-2; tentatively, D is TRBD1 (5 bases). Per the germline V gene, CDR1 is MNHEY and CDR2 is SVGAGI. This CDR3 has 14 amino acids. V lost 2 bases, J lost 7 bases, and 11 bases lay in between. The CDR3 DNA is TGTGCCAGCAGTTACCTACAGGCCAACGGGGAGCTGTTTTTT. Translated, it gives CASSYLQANGELFF.

The rearrangement uses TRBV5-1 and TRBJ1-2; 8 bases match TRBD1. Germline CDR1 reads SGHRS; CDR2 reads YFSETQ. This CDR3 is built from 16 residues. Trimming at V came to 0 bases and at J to 4 bases, leaving 8 bases not matched to a gene. The chain's CDR3 is CASSLGQGRYSYGYTF. The CDR3 coding sequence is TGCGCCAGCAGCTTGGGACAGGGGAGGTATAGCTATGGCTACACCTTC.